The source of this T cell receptor (beta chain) is a study of blood T cell repertoires in COVID-19. There are a few counts of this clone. Only in-frame clones appear in the TCRdb table, and some are missing; sequencing was by immunoSEQ multiplex PCR. Of tens of thousands of clones in the sample, 70% to 80% were seen once. Germline loops: CDR1 SGHRS, CDR2 YFSETQ. V shed 1 base and J 3 bases; nucleotides not matched to a gene: 5. This CDR3 has 17 amino acids. Material: peripheral blood. The sequence came from a woman older than 75 with acute or convalescent COVID-19. The genes are TRBV5-1 and TRBJ2-5; 14 bases agree with TRBD2. Here the CDR3 reads CASSLTPTSGREETQYF. CDR3 nucleotides: TGCGCCAGCAGCTTGACGCCGACTAGCGGGAGGGAAGAGACCCAGTACTTC. The full variable domain, in which reference TRBV5-1 and TRBJ2-5 provide the parts outside the CDR3, is KAGVTQTPRYLIKTRGQQVTLSCSPISGHRSVSWYQQTPGQGLQFLFEYFSETQRNKGNFPGRFSGRQFSNSRSEMNVSTLELGDSALYLCASSLTPTSGREETQYFGPGTRLLVL.